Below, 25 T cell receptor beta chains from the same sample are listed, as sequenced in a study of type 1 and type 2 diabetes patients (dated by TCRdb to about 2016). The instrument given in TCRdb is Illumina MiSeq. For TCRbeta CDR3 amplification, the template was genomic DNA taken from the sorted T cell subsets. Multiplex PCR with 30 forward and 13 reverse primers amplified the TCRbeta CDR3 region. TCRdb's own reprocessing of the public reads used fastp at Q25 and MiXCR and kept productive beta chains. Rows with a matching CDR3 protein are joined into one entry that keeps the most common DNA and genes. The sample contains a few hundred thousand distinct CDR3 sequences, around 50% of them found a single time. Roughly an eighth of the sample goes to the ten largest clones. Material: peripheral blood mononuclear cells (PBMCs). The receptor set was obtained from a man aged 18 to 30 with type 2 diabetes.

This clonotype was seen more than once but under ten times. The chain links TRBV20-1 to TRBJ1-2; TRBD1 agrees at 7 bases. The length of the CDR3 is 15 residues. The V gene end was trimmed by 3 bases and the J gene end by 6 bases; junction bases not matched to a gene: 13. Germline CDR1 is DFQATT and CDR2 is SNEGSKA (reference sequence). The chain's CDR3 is CSARDRQADGNGYTF. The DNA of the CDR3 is TGCAGTGCTAGGGACAGGCAAGCAGACGGGAATGGCTACACCTTC.

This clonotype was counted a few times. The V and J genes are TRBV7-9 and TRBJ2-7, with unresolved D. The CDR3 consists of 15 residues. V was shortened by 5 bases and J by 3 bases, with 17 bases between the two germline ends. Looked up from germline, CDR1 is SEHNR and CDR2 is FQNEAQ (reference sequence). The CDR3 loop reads CASSLDWSSDYEQYF. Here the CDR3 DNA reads TGTGCCAGCAGCCTTGATTGGAGTTCTGACTACGAGCAGTACTTC.

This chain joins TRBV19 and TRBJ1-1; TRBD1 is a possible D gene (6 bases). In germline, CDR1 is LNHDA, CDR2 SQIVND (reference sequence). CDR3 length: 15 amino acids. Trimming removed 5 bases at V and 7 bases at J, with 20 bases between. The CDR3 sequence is CASSPNSGGRDEAFF. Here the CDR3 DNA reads TGTGCCAGTAGTCCAAATTCCGGGGGGCGGGATGAAGCTTTCTTT.

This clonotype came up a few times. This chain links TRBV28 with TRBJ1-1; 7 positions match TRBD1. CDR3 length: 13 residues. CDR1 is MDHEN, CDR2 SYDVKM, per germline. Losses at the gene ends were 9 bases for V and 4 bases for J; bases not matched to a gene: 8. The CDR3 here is CARRLQGGTEAFF. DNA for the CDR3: TGTGCCAGGAGACTCCAGGGGGGCACTGAAGCTTTCTTT.

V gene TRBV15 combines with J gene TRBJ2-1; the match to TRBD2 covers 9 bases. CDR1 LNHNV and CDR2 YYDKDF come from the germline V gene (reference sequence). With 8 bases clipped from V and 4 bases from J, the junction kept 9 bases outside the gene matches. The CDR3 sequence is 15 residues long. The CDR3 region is CATREAGGFYNEQFF. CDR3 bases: TGTGCCACCCGGGAAGCGGGGGGATTTTACAATGAGCAGTTCTTC. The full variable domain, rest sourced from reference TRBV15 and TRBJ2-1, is DAMVIQNPRYQVTQFGKPVTLSCSQTLNHNVMYWYQQKSSQAPKLLFHYYDKDFNNEADTPDNFQSRRPNTSFCFLDIRSPGLGDTAMYLCATREAGGFYNEQFFGPGTRLTVL.

The CDR3 protein is CSARGNNEQFF. In DNA form, the CDR3 reads TGCAGTGCTAGGGGGAACAATGAGCAGTTCTTC. V usage is TRBV20-1 and J usage is TRBJ2-1, with no clear D. There are 11 residues in the CDR3. The germline gives CDR1 DFQATT, CDR2 SNEGSKA (reference sequence). The V and J ends lost 3 bases and 5 bases respectively, with 5 bases between them.

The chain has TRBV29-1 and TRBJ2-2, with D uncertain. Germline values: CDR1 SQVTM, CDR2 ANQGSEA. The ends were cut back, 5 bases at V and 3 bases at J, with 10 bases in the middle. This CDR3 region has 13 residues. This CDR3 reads CSVLGVHTGELFF. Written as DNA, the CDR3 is TGCAGCGTTTTAGGAGTGCACACCGGGGAGCTGTTTTTT.

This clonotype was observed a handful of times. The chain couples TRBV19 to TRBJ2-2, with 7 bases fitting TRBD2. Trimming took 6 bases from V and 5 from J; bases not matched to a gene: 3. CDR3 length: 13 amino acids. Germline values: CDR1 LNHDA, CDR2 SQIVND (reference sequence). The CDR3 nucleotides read TGTGCCAGTAGCCGTAGCGGGACCGGGGAGCTGTTTTTT. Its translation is CASSRSGTGELFF. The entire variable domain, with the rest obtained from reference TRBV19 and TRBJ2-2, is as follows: DGGITQSPKYLFRKEGQNVTLSCEQNLNHDAMYWYRQDPGQGLRLIYYSQIVNDFQKGDIAEGYSVSREKKESFPLTVTSAQKNPTAFYLCASSRSGTGELFFGEGSRLTVL.

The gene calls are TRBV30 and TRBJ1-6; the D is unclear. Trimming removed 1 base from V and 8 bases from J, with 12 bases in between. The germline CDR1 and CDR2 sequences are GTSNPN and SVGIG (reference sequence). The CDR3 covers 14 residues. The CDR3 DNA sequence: TGTGCCTGGAGTGAAAGGGAGGCGTATTCACCCCTCCACTTT. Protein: CAWSEREAYSPLHF.

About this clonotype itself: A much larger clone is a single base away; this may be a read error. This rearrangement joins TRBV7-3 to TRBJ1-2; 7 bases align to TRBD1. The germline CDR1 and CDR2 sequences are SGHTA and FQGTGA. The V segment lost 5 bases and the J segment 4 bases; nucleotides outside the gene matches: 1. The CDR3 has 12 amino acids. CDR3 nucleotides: TGTGCCAGCAGCGGACAGGTCTATGGCTACACCTTC. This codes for CASSGQVYGYTF.

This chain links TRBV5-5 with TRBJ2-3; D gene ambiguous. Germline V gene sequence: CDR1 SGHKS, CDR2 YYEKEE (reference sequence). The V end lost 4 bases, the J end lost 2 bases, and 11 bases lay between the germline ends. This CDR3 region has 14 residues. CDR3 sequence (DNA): TGTGCCAGCAGCACGTCTGGTGCCACAGATACGCAGTATTTT. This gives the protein CASSTSGATDTQYF.

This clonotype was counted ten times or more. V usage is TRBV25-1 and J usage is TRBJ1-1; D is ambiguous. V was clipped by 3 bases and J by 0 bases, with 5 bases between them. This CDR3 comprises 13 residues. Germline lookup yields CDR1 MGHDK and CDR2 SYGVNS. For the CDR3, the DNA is TGTGCCAGCAGTGAGAAGGTGAACACTGAAGCTTTCTTT. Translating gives CASSEKVNTEAFF.

Here the CDR3 reads CASMRGMGGYTF. The CDR3 DNA reads TGTGCCAGCATGCGGGGAATGGGTGGCTACACCTTC. The chain joins TRBV10-3 to TRBJ1-2; D is undetermined. Germline V CDR1 and CDR2: ENHRY, SYGVKD. V dropped 10 bases and J dropped 7 bases, with 16 bases sitting between them. The CDR3 is 12 residues long.

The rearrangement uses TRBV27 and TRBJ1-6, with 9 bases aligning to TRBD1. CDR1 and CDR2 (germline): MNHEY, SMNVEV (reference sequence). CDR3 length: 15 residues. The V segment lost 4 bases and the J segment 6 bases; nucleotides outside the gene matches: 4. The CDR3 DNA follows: TGTGCCAGCAGTTATGCGGGACAGGGTAATTCACCCCTCCACTTT. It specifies CASSYAGQGNSPLHF.

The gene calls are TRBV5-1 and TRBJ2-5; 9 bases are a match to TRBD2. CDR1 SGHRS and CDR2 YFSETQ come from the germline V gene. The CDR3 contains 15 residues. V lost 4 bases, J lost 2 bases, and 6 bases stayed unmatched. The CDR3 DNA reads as TGCGCCAGCAGCCTAGGGCGGGGGGGACAAGAGACCCAGTACTTC. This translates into CASSLGRGGQETQYF.

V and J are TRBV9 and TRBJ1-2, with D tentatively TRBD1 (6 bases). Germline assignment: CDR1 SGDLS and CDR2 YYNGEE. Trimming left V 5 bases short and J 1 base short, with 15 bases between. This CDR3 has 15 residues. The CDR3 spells CASRGTGHRNYGYTF. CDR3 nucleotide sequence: TGTGCCAGCAGGGGTACGGGACACCGTAACTATGGCTACACCTTC.

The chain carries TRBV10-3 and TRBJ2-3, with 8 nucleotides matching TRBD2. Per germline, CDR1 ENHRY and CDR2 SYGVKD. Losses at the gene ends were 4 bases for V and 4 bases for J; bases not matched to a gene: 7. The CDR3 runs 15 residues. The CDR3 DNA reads TGTGCCATCAGTGTACTAGCGGTTGGGGCAGATACGCAGTATTTT. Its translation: CAISVLAVGADTQYF.

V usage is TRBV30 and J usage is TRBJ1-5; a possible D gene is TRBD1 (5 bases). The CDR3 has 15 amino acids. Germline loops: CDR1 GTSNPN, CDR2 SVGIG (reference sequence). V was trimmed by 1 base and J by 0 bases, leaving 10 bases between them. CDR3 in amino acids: CAWSDKTVSNQPQHF. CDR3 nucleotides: TGTGCCTGGAGTGACAAGACAGTTAGCAATCAGCCCCAGCATTTT. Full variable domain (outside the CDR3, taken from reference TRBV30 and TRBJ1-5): SQTIHQWPATLVQPVGSPLSLECTVEGTSNPNLYWYRQAAGRGLQLLFYSVGIGQISSEVPQNLSASRPQDRQFILSSKKLLLSDSGFYLCAWSDKTVSNQPQHFGDGTRLSIL.

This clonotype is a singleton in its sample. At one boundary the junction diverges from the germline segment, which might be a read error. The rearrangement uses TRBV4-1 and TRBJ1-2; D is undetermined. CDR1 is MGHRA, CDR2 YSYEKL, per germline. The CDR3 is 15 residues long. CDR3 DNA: TGTGCCAGCAGCCAAGTTTTAGGGCACCTCTATGGCTACACCTTC. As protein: CASSQVLGHLYGYTF.

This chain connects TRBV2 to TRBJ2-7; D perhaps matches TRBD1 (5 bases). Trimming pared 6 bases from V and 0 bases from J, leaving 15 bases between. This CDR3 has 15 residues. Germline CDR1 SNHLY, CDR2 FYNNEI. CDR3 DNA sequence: TGTGCCAGCAGAGGGGCATTTTCGAGCTCCTACGAGCAGTACTTC. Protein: CASRGAFSSSYEQYF.

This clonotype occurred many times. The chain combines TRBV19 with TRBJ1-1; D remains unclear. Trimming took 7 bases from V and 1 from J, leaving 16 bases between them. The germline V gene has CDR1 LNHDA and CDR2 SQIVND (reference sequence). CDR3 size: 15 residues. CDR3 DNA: TGTGCCAGTACCAAAGGTCAAGGGAAGAACACTGAAGCTTTCTTT. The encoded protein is CASTKGQGKNTEAFF.

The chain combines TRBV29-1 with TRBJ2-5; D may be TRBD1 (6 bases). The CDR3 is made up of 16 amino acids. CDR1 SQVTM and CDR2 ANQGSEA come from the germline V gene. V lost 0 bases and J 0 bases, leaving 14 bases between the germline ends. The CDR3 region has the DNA TGCAGCGTTGAAGATCTTCGGGGACACAACCAAGAGACCCAGTACTTC. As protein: CSVEDLRGHNQETQYF.

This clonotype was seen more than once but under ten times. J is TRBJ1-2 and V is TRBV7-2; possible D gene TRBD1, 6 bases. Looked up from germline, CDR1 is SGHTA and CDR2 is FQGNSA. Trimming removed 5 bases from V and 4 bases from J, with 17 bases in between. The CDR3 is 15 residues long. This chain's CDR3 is CASSPWAGESYGYTF. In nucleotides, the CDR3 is TGTGCCAGCAGCCCGTGGGCAGGGGAAAGCTATGGCTACACCTTC.

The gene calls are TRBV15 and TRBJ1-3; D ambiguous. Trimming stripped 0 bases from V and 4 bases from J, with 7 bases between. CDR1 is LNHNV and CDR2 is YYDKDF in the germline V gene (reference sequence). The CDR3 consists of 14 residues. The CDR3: CATSREAQGNTIYF. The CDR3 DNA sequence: TGTGCCACCAGCAGAGAGGCCCAGGGAAACACCATATATTTT.

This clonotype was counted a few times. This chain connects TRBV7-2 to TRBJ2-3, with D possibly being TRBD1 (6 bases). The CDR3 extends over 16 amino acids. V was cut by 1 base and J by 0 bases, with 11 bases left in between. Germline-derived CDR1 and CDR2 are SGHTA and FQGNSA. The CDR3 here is CASSLVWGLSTDTQYF. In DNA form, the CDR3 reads TGTGCCAGCAGCTTAGTCTGGGGGCTCAGCACAGATACGCAGTATTTT.